The entry below gives a single T cell receptor beta chain sequence along with its context. What it binds is not known. Profiled with immunoSEQ multiplex PCR; TCRdb holds only in-frame clones, not every one. This table holds approximately 50,000 clones, more than 75% found once. Deletions cut 2 bases from V and 1 base from J, with 9 bases between. This CDR3 region has 14 residues. Germline values: CDR1 SGDLS, CDR2 YYNGEE. TCRs were sequenced from three patients responding to pembrolizumab. The data originate from a study of PD-1 blockade in mismatch repair-deficient tumors. Background on the study: Enrolled about 2013-2017, patients had progressing, pretreated mismatch repair-deficient cancers of 12 to 13 types. Overall study findings and caveats: Tumor-resident clones, often undetectable pretreatment in blood, expanded then contracted after pembrolizumab.

The starting material was peripheral blood, obtained 4 weeks after starting pembrolizumab. The TCR comes from an adult with mismatch repair-deficient cancer. The rearrangement uses TRBV9 and TRBJ2-5; perhaps TRBD2 as D (5 bases). CDR3 amino acids: CASSVLSGQETQYF. The CDR3 nucleotides read TGTGCCAGCAGCGTGTTGAGCGGCCAAGAGACCCAGTACTTC.